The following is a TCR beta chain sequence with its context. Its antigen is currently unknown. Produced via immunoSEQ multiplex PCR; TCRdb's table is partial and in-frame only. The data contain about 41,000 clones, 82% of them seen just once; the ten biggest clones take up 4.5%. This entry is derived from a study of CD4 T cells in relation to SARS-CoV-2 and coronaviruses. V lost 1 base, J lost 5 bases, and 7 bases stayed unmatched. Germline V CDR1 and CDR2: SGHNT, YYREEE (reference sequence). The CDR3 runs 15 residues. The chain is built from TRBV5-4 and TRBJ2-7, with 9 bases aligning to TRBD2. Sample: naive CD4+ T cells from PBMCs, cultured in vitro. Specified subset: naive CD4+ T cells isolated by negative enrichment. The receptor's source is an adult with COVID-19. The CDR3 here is CASSLSAGGPHEQYF. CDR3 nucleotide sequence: TGTGCCAGCAGCTTGTCGGCGGGAGGGCCGCACGAGCAGTACTTC.